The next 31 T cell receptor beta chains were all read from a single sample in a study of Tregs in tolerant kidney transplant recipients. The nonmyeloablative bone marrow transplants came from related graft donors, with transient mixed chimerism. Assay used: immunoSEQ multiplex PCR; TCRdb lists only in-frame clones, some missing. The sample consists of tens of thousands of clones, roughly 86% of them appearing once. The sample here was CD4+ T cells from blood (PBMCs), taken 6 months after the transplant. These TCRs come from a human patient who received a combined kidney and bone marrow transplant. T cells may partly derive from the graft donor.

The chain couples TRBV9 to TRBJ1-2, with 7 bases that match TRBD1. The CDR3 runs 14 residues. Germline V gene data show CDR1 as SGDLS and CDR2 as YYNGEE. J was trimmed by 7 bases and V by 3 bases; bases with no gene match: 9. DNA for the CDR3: TGTGCCAGCAGCGGCCCGAGGGGGCAGGGTGGCTACACCTTC. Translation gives CASSGPRGQGGYTF.

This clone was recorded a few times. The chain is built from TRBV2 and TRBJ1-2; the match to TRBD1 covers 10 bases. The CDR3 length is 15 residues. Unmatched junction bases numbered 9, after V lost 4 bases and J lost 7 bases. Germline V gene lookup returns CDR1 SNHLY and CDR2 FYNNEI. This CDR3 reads CASSVRGTGVLGYTF. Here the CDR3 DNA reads TGTGCCAGCAGTGTTAGAGGGACAGGGGTTCTTGGCTACACCTTC.

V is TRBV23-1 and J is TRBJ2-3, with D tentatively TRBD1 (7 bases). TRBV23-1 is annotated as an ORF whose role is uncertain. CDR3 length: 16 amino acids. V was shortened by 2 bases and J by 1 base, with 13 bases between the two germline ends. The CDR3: CASSQGVRGGTDTQYF. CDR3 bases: TGCGCCAGCAGTCAAGGGGTCAGGGGGGGCACAGATACGCAGTATTTT.

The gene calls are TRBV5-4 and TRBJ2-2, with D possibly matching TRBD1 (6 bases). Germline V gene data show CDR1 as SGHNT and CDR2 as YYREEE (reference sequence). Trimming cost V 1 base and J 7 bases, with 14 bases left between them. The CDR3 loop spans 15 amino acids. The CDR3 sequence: CASSLQGRGIGELFF. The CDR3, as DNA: TGTGCCAGCAGCTTGCAAGGCAGGGGCATCGGGGAGCTGTTTTTT.

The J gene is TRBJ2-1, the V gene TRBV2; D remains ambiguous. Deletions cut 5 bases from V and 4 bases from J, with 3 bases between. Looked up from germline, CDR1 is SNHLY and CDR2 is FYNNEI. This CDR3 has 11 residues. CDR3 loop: CASSYYNEQFF. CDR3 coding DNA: TGTGCCAGCAGTTATTACAATGAGCAGTTCTTC.

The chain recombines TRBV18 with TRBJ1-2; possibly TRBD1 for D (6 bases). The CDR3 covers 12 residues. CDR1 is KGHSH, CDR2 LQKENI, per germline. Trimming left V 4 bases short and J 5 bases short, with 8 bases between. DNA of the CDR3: TGTGCCAGCTCACGACAGGTATATGGCTACACCTTC. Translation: CASSRQVYGYTF. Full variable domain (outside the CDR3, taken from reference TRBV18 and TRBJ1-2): NAGVMQNPRHLVRRRGQEARLRCSPMKGHSHVYWYRQLPEEGLKFMVYLQKENIIDESGMPKERFSAEFPKEGPSILRIQQVVRGDSAAYFCASSRQVYGYTFGSGTRLTVV.

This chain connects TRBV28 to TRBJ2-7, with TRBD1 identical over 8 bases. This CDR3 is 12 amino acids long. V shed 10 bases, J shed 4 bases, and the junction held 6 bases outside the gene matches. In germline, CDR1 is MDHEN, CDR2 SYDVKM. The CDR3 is CATTGGVYEQYF. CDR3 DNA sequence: TGTGCCACCACAGGGGGAGTGTACGAGCAGTACTTC.

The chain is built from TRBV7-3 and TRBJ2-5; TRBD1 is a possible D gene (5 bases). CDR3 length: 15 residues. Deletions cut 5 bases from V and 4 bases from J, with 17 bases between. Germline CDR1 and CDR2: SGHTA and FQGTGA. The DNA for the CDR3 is TGTGCCAGCAGCCCCGGACACCGGATCTTAGAGACCCAGTACTTC. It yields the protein CASSPGHRILETQYF.

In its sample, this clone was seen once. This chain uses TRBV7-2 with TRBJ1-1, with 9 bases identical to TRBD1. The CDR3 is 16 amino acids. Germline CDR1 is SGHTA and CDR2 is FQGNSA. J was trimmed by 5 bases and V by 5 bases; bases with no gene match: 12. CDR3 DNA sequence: TGTGCCAGCAGCCCACAGGGGGCATCGGTAAGGACTGAAGCTTTCTTT. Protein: CASSPQGASVRTEAFF.

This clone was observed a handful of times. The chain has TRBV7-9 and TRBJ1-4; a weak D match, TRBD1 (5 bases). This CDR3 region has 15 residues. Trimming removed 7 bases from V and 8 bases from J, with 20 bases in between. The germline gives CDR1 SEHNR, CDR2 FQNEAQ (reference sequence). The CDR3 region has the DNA TGTGCCAGCATCATCGCTGGGGGGGAAGGGGAAAAACTGTTTTTT. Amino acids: CASIIAGGEGEKLFF.

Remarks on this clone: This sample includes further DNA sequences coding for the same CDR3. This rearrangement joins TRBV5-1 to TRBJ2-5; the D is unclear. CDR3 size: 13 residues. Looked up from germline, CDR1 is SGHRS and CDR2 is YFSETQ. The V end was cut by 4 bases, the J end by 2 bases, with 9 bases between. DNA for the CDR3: TGCGCCAGCAGCCTCGGAGTGCAAGAGACCCAGTACTTC. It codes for CASSLGVQETQYF. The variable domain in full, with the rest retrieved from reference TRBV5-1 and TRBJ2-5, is KAGVTQTPRYLIKTRGQQVTLSCSPISGHRSVSWYQQTPGQGLQFLFEYFSETQRNKGNFPGRFSGRQFSNSRSEMNVSTLELGDSALYLCASSLGVQETQYFGPGTRLLVL.

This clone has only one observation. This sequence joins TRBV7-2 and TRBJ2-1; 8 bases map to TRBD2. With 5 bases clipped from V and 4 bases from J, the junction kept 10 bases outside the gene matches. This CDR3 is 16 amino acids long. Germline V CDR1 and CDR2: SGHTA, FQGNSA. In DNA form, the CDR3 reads TGTGCCAGCAGCCGGAGTAGCGGGGTGTTATACAATGAGCAGTTCTTC. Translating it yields CASSRSSGVLYNEQFF.

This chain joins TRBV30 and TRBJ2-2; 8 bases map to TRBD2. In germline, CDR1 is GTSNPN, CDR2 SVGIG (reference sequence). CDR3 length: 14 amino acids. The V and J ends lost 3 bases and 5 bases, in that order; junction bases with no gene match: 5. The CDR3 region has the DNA TGTGCCTGGAGCCGGGGGGGAAATACCGGGGAGCTGTTTTTT. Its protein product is CAWSRGGNTGELFF.

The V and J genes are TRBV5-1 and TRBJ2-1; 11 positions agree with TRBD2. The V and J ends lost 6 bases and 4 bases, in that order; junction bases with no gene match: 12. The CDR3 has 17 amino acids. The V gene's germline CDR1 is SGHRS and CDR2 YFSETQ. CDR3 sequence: CASNPLAGGPGYNEQFF. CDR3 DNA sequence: TGCGCCAGCAACCCCTTAGCGGGAGGGCCAGGGTACAATGAGCAGTTCTTC.

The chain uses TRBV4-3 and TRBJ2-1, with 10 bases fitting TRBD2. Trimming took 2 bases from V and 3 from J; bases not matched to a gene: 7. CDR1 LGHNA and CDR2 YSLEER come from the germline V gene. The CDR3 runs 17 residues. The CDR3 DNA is TGCGCCAGCAGCCAATTTCGACTAGCGGGTTTCTACAATGAGCAGTTCTTC. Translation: CASSQFRLAGFYNEQFF.

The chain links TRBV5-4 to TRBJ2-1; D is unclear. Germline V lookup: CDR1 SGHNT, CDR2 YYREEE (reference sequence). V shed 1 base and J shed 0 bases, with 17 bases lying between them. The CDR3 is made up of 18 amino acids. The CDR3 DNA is TGTGCCAGCAGCTTGTTACCGTTCCCCTTCAGCTCCTACAATGAGCAGTTCTTC. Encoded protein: CASSLLPFPFSSYNEQFF.

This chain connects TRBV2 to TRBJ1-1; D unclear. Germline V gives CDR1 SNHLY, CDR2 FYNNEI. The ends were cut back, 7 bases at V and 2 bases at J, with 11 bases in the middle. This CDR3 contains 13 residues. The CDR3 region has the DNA TGTGCCAGCACTAGTCAGCCTAACACTGAAGCTTTCTTT. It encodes CASTSQPNTEAFF.

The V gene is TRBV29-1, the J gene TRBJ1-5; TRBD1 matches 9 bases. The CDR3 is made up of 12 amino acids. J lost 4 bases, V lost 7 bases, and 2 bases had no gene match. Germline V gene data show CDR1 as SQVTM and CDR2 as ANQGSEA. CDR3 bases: TGCAGCGCCGGGACAGGGAATCAGCCCCAGCATTTT. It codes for CSAGTGNQPQHF.

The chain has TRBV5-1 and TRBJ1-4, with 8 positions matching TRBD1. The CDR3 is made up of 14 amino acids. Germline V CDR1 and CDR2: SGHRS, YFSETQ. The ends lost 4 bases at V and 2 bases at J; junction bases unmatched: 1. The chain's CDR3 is CASSHRGTNEKLFF. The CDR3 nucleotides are TGCGCCAGCAGCCACAGGGGGACTAATGAAAAACTGTTTTTT.

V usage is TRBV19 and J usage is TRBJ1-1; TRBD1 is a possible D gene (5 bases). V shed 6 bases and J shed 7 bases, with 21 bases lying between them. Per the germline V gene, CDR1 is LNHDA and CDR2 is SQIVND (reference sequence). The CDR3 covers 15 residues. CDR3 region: CASSTTGAGRIEAFF. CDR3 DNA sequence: TGTGCCAGTAGCACTACGGGCGCGGGGCGTATTGAAGCTTTCTTT.

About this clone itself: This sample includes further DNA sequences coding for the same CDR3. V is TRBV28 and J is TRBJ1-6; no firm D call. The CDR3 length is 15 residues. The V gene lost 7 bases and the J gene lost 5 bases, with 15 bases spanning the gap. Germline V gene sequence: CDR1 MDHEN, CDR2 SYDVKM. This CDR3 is CASIFSHVDNSPLHF. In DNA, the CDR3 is TGTGCCAGCATCTTTAGCCACGTAGATAATTCACCCCTCCACTTT.

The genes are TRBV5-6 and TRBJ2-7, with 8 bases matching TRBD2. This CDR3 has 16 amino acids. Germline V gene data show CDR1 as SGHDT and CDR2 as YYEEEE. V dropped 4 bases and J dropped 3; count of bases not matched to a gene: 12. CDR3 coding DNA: TGTGCCAGCAGCCCGGGACTAGGAAGCAGTCTCTACGAGCAGTACTTC. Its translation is CASSPGLGSSLYEQYF.

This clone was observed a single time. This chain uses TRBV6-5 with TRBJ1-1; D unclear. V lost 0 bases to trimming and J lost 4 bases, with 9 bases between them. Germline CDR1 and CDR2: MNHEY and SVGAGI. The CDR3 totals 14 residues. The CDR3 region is CASSYSRRATEAFF. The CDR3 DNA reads TGTGCCAGCAGTTACTCGCGGAGGGCCACTGAAGCTTTCTTT.

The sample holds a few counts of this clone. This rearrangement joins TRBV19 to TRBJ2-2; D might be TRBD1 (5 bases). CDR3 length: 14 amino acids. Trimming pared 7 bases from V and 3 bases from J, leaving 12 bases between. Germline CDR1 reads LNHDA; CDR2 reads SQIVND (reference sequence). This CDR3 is CASTRGLDTGELFF. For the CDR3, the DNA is TGTGCCAGTACTAGGGGCCTCGACACCGGGGAGCTGTTTTTT.

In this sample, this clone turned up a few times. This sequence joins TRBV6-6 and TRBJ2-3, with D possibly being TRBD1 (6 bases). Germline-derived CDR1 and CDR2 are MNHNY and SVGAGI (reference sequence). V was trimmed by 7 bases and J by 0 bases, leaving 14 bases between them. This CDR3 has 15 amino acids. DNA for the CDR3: TGTGCCAGCACCCTTGGGGACATTAGCACAGATACGCAGTATTTT. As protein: CASTLGDISTDTQYF.

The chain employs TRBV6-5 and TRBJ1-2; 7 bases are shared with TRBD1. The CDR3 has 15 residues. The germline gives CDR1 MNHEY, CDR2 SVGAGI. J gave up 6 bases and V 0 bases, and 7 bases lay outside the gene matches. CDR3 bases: TGTGCCAGCAGTTACTCAAGGGGACAGTTTCATGGCTACACCTTC. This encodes CASSYSRGQFHGYTF.

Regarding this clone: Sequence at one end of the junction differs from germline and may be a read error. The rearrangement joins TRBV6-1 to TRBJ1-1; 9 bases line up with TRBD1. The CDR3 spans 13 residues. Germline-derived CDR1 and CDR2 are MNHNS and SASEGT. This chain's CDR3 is CAGSRTGATEAFF. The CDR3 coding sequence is TGTGCCGGCAGCCGGACAGGGGCCACTGAAGCTTTCTTT.

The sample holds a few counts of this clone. CDR3 in amino acids: CASSLAQVLNYGYTF. CDR3 coding DNA: TGTGCCAGCAGCTTAGCACAGGTCCTTAACTATGGCTACACCTTC. The chain carries TRBV7-2 and TRBJ1-2; tentatively, D is TRBD1 (5 bases). CDR3 length: 15 residues. Germline lookup yields CDR1 SGHTA and CDR2 FQGNSA. With 0 bases removed from V and 1 base from J, the gap between germline ends came to 9 bases.

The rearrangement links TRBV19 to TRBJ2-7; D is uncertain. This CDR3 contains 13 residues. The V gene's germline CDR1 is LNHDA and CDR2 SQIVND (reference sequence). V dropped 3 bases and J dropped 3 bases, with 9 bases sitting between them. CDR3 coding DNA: TGTGCCAGTAGTATCCCCTCCGGCTACGAGCAGTACTTC. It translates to CASSIPSGYEQYF.

DNA of the CDR3: TGTGCCAGCTCACCCCTCTCGAATTCACCCCTCCACTTT. Translating gives CASSPLSNSPLHF. The chain couples TRBV18 to TRBJ1-6; D remains ambiguous. V lost 3 bases, J lost 7 bases, and 7 bases lay in between. The CDR3 runs to 13 residues. CDR1 is KGHSH, CDR2 LQKENI, per germline.

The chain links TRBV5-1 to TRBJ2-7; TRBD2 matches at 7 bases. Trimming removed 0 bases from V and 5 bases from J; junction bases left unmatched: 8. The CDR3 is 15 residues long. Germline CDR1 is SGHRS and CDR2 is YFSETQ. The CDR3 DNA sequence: TGCGCCAGCAGCTTGGCCATTAGGACTAGTAACGAGCAGTACTTC. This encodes CASSLAIRTSNEQYF.